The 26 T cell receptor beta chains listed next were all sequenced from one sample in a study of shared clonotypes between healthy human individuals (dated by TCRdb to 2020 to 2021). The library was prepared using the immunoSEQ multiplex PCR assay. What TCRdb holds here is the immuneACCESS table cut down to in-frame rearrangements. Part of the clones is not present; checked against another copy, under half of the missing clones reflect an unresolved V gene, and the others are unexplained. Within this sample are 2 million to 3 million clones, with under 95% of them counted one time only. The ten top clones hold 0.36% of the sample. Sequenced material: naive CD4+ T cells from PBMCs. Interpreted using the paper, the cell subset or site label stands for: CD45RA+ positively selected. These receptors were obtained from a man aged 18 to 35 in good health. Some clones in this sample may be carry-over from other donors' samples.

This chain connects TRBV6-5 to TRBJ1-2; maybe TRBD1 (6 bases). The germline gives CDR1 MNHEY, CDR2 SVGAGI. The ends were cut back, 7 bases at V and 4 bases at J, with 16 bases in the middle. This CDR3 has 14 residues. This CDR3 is CASNTGRGGYGYTF. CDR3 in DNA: TGTGCCAGCAACACGGGGAGGGGGGGCTATGGCTACACCTTC.

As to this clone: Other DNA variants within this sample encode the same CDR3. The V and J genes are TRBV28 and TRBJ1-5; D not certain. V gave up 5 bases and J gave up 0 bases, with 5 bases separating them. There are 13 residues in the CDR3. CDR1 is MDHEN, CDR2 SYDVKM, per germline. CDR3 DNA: TGTGCCAGCAGTGCTTATAGCAATCAGCCCCAGCATTTT. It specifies CASSAYSNQPQHF.

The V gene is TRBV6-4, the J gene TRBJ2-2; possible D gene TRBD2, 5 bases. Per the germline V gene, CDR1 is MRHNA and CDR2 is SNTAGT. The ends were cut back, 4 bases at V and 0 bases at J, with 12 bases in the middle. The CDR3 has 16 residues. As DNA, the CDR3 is TGTGCCAGCAGTGTAGGAGGCAACGCGAACACCGGGGAGCTGTTTTTT. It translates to CASSVGGNANTGELFF.

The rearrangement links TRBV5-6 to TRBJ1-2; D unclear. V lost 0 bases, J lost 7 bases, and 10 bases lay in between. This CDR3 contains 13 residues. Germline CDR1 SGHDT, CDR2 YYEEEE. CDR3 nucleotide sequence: TGTGCCAGCAGCTTGGGTCTTCCCGGTGGCTACACCTTC. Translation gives CASSLGLPGGYTF.

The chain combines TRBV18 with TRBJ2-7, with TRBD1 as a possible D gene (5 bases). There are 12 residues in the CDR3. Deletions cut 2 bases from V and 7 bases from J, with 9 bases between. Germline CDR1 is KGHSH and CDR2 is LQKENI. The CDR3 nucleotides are TGTGCCAGCTCACCAGGGGCGGCAGAGCAGTACTTC. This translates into CASSPGAAEQYF.

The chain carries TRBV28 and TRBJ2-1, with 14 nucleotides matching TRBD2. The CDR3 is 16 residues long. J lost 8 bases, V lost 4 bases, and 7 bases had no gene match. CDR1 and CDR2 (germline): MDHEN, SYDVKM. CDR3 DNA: TGTGCCAGCAGTTCTGGGACTAGCGGGAGAACGGATGAGCAGTTCTTC. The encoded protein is CASSSGTSGRTDEQFF.

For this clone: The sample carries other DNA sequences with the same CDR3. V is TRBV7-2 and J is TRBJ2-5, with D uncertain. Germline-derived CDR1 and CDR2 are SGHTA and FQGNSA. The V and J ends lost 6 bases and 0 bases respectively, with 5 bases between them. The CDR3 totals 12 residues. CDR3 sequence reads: CASRSDQETQYF. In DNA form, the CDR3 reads TGTGCCAGCAGGTCGGACCAAGAGACCCAGTACTTC.

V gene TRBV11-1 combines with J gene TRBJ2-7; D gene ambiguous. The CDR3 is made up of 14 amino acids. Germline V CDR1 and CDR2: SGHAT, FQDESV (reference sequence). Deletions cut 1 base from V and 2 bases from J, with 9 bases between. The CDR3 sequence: CASSLGPSTYEQYF. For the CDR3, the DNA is TGTGCCAGCAGCTTAGGCCCAAGTACCTACGAGCAGTACTTC.

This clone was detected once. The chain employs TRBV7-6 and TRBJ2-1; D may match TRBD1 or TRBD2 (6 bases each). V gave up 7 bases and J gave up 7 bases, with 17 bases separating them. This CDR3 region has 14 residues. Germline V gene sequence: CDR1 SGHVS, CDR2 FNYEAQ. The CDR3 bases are TGTGCCAGCACCGAGGGGGACTCCTTAAATGAGCAGTTCTTC. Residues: CASTEGDSLNEQFF.

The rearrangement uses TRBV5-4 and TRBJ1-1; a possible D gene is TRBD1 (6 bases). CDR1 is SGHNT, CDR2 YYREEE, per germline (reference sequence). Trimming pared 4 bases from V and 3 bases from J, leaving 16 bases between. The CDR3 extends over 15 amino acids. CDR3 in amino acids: CASSPGTGIDTEAFF. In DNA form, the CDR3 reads TGTGCCAGCAGCCCCGGAACAGGGATCGACACTGAAGCTTTCTTT.

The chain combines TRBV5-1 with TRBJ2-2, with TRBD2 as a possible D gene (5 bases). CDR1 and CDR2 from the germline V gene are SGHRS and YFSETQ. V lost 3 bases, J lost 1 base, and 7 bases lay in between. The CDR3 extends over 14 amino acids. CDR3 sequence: CASSSGKNTGELFF. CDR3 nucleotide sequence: TGCGCCAGCAGCTCCGGGAAGAACACCGGGGAGCTGTTTTTT.

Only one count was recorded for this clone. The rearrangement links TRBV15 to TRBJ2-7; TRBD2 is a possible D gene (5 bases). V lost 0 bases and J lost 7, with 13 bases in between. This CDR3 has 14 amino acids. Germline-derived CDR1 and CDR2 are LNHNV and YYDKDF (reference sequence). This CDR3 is CATSRDLAQREQYF. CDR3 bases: TGTGCCACCAGCAGAGATCTAGCCCAACGTGAGCAGTACTTC.

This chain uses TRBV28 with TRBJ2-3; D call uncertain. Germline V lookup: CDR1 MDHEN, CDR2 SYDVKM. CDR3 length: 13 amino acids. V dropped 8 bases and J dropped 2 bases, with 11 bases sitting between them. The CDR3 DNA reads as TGTGCCAGCGTTAGTTTAACCACAGATACGCAGTATTTT. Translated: CASVSLTTDTQYF.

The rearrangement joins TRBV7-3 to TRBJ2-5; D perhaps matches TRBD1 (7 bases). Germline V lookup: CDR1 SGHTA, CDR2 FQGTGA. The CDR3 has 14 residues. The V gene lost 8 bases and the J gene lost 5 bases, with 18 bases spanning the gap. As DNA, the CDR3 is TGTGCCAGCTCCCGTGGAGGGGGCGACGAGACCCAGTACTTC. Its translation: CASSRGGGDETQYF.

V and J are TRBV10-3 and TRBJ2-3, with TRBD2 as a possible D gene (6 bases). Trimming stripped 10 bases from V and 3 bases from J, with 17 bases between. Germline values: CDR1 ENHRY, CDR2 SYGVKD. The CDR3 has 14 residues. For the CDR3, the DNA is TGTGCCACGACGAGACTAGTTCTGACAGATACGCAGTATTTT. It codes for CATTRLVLTDTQYF.

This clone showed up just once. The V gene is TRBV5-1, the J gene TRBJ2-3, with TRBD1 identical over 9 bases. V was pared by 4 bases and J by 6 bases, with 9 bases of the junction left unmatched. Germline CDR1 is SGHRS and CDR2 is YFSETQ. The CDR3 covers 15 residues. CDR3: CASSRGTGIVDTQYF. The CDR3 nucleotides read TGCGCCAGCAGCCGAGGGACAGGGATTGTGGATACGCAGTATTTT.

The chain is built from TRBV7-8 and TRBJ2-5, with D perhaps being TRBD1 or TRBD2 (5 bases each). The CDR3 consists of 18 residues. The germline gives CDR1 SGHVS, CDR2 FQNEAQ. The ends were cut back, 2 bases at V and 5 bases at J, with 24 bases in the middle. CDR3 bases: TGTGCCAGCAGCTTACCCGGGGCCAAAAGTTCGAGGGCGGAGACCCAGTACTTC. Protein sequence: CASSLPGAKSSRAETQYF.

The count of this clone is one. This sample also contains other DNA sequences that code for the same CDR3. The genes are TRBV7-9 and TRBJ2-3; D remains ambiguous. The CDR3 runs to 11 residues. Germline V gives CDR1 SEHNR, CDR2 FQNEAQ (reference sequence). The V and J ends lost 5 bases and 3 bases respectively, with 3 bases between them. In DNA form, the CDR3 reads TGTGCCAGCAGCAGGACAGATACGCAGTATTTT. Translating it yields CASSRTDTQYF.

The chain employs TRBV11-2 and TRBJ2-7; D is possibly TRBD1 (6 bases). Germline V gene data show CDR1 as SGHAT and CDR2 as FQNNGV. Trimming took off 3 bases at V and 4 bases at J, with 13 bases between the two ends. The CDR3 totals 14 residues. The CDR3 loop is CASSFPGHLYEQYF. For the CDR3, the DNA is TGTGCCAGCAGCTTCCCGGGACACCTTTACGAGCAGTACTTC.

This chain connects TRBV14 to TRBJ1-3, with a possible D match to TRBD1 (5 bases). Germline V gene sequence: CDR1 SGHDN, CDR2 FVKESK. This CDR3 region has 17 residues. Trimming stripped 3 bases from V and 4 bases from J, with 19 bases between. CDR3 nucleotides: TGTGCCAGCAGCCAGGGGTTTAGGGGCAGGTGGGGAAACACCATATATTTT. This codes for CASSQGFRGRWGNTIYF.

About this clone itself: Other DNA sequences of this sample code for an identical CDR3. The CDR3: CASSLRESGTDTQYF. In DNA form, the CDR3 reads TGCGCCAGCAGCTTGAGGGAGTCCGGCACAGATACGCAGTATTTT. V and J are TRBV5-1 and TRBJ2-3, with D possibly being TRBD2 (5 bases). The CDR3 consists of 15 residues. The V and J ends lost 1 base and 1 base respectively, with 10 bases between them. Germline assignment: CDR1 SGHRS and CDR2 YFSETQ.

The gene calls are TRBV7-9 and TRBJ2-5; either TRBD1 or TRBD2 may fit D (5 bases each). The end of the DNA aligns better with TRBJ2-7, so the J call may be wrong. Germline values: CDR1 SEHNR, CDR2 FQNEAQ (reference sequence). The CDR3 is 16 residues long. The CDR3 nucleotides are TGTGCCAGCAGCCGGCCTGGGAGACAGAGATCCTACGAGCAGTACTTC. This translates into CASSRPGRQRSYEQYF.

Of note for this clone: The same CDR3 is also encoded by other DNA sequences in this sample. The CDR3 loop reads CASSLGVSSYNEQFF. CDR3 nucleotides: TGCGCCAGCAGCTTGGGGGTTAGCTCCTACAATGAGCAGTTCTTC. J is TRBJ2-1 and V is TRBV5-1; D is uncertain. Germline-derived CDR1 and CDR2 are SGHRS and YFSETQ. The CDR3 has 15 residues. Trimming stripped 0 bases from V and 0 bases from J, with 7 bases between.

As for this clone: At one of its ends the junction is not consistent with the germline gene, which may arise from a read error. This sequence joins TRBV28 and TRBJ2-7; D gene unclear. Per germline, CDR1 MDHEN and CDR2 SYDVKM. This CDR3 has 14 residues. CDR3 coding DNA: TGTGCCAGCAGTCTACCACCGACAAGACGAAACCCCATGTTC. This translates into CASSLPPTRRNPMF.

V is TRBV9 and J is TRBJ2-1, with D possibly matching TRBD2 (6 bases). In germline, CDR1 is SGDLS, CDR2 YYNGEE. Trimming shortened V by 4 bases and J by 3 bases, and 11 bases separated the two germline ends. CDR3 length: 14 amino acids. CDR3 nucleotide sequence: TGTGCCAGCAGCCCCGGGACTTTCTACAATGAGCAGTTCTTC. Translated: CASSPGTFYNEQFF.

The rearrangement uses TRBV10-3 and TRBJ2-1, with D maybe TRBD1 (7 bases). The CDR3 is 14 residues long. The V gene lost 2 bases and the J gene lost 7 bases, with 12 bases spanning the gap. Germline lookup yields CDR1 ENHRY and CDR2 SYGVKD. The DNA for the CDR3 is TGTGCCATCAGTGAGAGTGCAGGGGGGAATGAGCAGTTCTTC. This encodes CAISESAGGNEQFF.